Presented here are 21 T cell receptor beta chains from one specimen sequenced in a study of PD-1 blockade in classical Hodgkin lymphoma. Some clones are missing from TCRdb's copy, which holds only in-frame ones; the method was immunoSEQ multiplex PCR. The sample lists nearly 100,000 clones; around four fifths were seen once. Each of the patients experienced relapse following autologous stem cell transplantation, and their brentuximab vedotin exposure differed. The source was peripheral blood mononuclear cells (PBMCs), collected at baseline. The receptors shown here come from a human donor with classical Hodgkin lymphoma.

The rearrangement uses TRBV19 and TRBJ2-7, with TRBD2 as a possible D gene (5 bases). Trimming cost V 2 bases and J 0 bases, with 14 bases left between them. This CDR3 is 16 amino acids long. Germline assignment: CDR1 LNHDA and CDR2 SQIVND (reference sequence). The CDR3 sequence is CASSISLGAVSYEQYF. The CDR3 coding sequence is TGTGCCAGTAGTATAAGTTTAGGAGCGGTCTCCTACGAGCAGTACTTC. Drawing the rest from reference TRBV19 and TRBJ2-7, the complete variable domain is DGGITQSPKYLFRKEGQNVTLSCEQNLNHDAMYWYRQDPGQGLRLIYYSQIVNDFQKGDIAEGYSVSREKKESFPLTVTSAQKNPTAFYLCASSISLGAVSYEQYFGPGTRLTVT.

This rearrangement joins TRBV6-5 to TRBJ1-5, with D perhaps TRBD1 (5 bases). Trimming removed 7 bases at V and 0 bases at J, with 13 bases between. The CDR3 is 15 residues long. Germline loops: CDR1 MNHEY, CDR2 SVGAGI. In nucleotides, the CDR3 is TGTGCCAGCAAGAGGACACCGAATAGCAATCAGCCCCAGCATTTT. Translating it yields CASKRTPNSNQPQHF.

This clone was counted between two and nine times. The chain has TRBV7-8 and TRBJ1-2; D remains ambiguous. The CDR3 totals 13 residues. Trimming removed 3 bases from V and 2 bases from J, with 7 bases in between. Germline V CDR1 and CDR2: SGHVS, FQNEAQ. The CDR3, as DNA: TGTGCCAGCAGCTTCAAACGGAACTATGGCTACACCTTC. It encodes CASSFKRNYGYTF.

The J gene is TRBJ1-5, the V gene TRBV7-2; TRBD1 matches 7 bases. The CDR3 is 16 amino acids. Germline V gives CDR1 SGHTA, CDR2 FQGNSA. Trimming at V came to 3 bases and at J to 5 bases, leaving 10 bases not matched to a gene. As DNA, the CDR3 is TGTGCCAGCAGCTTCCTCGACAGGGTCGGGCATCAGCCCCAGCATTTT. It is translated as CASSFLDRVGHQPQHF.

In its sample, this clone was seen a few times. The rearrangement uses TRBV30 and TRBJ2-7; 12 bases map to TRBD1. Per the germline V gene, CDR1 is GTSNPN and CDR2 is SVGIG (reference sequence). Unmatched junction bases numbered 6, after V lost 0 bases and J lost 6 bases. The CDR3 sequence is 15 residues long. CDR3 DNA: TGTGCCTGGAGTGTTCTGGGACAGGGGGCCTCCGAGCAGTACTTC. It is translated as CAWSVLGQGASEQYF.

The sample holds a few counts of this clone. Other DNA variants within this sample encode the same CDR3. The chain couples TRBV9 to TRBJ1-5; 11 positions match TRBD1. Looked up from germline, CDR1 is SGDLS and CDR2 is YYNGEE. With 2 bases clipped from V and 4 bases from J, the junction kept 2 bases outside the gene matches. CDR3 length: 15 amino acids. The CDR3 loop is CASSVGTGGNQPQHF. CDR3 coding DNA: TGTGCCAGCAGCGTTGGGACAGGGGGGAATCAGCCCCAGCATTTT.

The J gene is TRBJ2-1, the V gene TRBV5-4; TRBD2 matches 9 bases. CDR3 length: 16 residues. J was trimmed by 11 bases and V by 3 bases; bases with no gene match: 15. Germline CDR1 and CDR2: SGHNT and YYREEE (reference sequence). The CDR3 DNA reads TGTGCCAGCAGCTGGGGCCTTGGGACTAGCCCGGGTCAGCAGTTCTTC. The encoded protein is CASSWGLGTSPGQQFF. The variable domain in full, completed from reference TRBV5-4 and TRBJ2-1, reads ETGVTQSPTHLIKTRGQQVTLRCSSQSGHNTVSWYQQALGQGPQFIFQYYREEENGRGNFPPRFSGLQFPNYSSELNVNALELDDSALYLCASSWGLGTSPGQQFFGPGTRLTVL.

CDR3 residues: CASSRTPGTEAFF. The CDR3 DNA reads TGTGCCAGCAGCCGGACCCCGGGGACTGAAGCTTTCTTT. The rearrangement joins TRBV11-1 to TRBJ1-1; D remains ambiguous. Germline CDR1 is SGHAT and CDR2 is FQDESV (reference sequence). V gave up 5 bases and J gave up 5 bases, with 12 bases separating them. The CDR3 has 13 residues.

The chain is built from TRBV29-1 and TRBJ2-2; possible D gene TRBD2, 6 bases. Trimming pared 7 bases from V and 7 bases from J, leaving 13 bases between. The CDR3 extends over 12 amino acids. In germline, CDR1 is SQVTM, CDR2 ANQGSEA. The CDR3 loop is CSGRGVVGELFF. CDR3 DNA: TGCAGCGGGCGGGGCGTCGTCGGGGAGCTGTTTTTT.

The chain has TRBV6-5 and TRBJ1-2, with 7 bases lining up with TRBD1. CDR1 and CDR2 (germline): MNHEY, SVGAGI. The length of the CDR3 is 14 residues. With 4 bases clipped from V and 5 bases from J, the junction kept 7 bases outside the gene matches. This CDR3 reads CASSSATGPYGYTF. CDR3 in DNA: TGTGCCAGCAGTTCAGCGACAGGGCCGTATGGCTACACCTTC.

J is TRBJ1-5 and V is TRBV6-1; D gene uncertain. V was shortened by 1 base and J by 3 bases, with 7 bases between the two germline ends. Germline CDR1 is MNHNS and CDR2 is SASEGT. CDR3 length: 14 amino acids. CDR3 nucleotides: TGTGCCAGCAGTGAAGGTCGGTACAATCAGCCCCAGCATTTT. Translation gives CASSEGRYNQPQHF.

V is TRBV27 and J is TRBJ2-5, with a possible D match to TRBD2 (5 bases). Germline CDR1 and CDR2: MNHEY and SMNVEV (reference sequence). The V gene lost 4 bases and the J gene lost 6 bases, with 9 bases spanning the gap. This CDR3 has 12 amino acids. The CDR3 DNA is TGTGCCAGCAGTTCGACGGGGAAGACCCAGTACTTC. Its protein is CASSSTGKTQYF.

The genes are TRBV14 and TRBJ1-1; no definite D call. The CDR3 extends over 14 amino acids. CDR1 is SGHDN and CDR2 is FVKESK in the germline V gene. The V end was cut by 4 bases, the J end by 2 bases, with 11 bases between. The DNA for the CDR3 is TGTGCCAGCAGCCCACAAGCAGCAAACACTGAAGCTTTCTTT. Translating it yields CASSPQAANTEAFF. The variable domain in full, completed from reference TRBV14 and TRBJ1-1, reads EAGVTQFPSHSVIEKGQTVTLRCDPISGHDNLYWYRRVMGKEIKFLLHFVKESKQDESGMPNNRFLAERTGGTYSTLKVQPAELEDSGVYFCASSPQAANTEAFFGQGTRLTVV.

This clone occurred a few times. This rearrangement joins TRBV7-2 to TRBJ1-2; D is perhaps TRBD1 (5 bases). Germline V gene data show CDR1 as SGHTA and CDR2 as FQGNSA. The CDR3 has 13 residues. The V end lost 1 base, the J end lost 8 bases, and 11 bases lay between the germline ends. In DNA form, the CDR3 reads TGTGCCAGCAGCTTAGAACAGGAAAGGGGCTACACCTTC. It encodes CASSLEQERGYTF.

The genes are TRBV19 and TRBJ1-5; 11 nucleotides agree with TRBD1. CDR1 LNHDA and CDR2 SQIVND come from the germline V gene (reference sequence). V shed 3 bases and J 6 bases; nucleotides not matched to a gene: 7. The CDR3 has 16 amino acids. The CDR3 DNA sequence: TGTGCCAGTAGTATTAGCCGGACAGGGGGCAGTCAGCCCCAGCATTTT. Protein: CASSISRTGGSQPQHF.

J is TRBJ2-3 and V is TRBV6-1; D is uncertain. This CDR3 is built from 14 residues. Trimming pared 0 bases from V and 3 bases from J, leaving 7 bases between. Per the germline V gene, CDR1 is MNHNS and CDR2 is SASEGT. In DNA, the CDR3 is TGTGCCAGCAGTGAAGCGCACCGAACAGATACGCAGTATTTT. Translation gives CASSEAHRTDTQYF.

This chain links TRBV11-3 with TRBJ2-1; D perhaps matches TRBD2 (6 bases). Germline-derived CDR1 and CDR2 are SGHNT and YENEEA. This CDR3 region has 12 residues. Trimming stripped 0 bases from V and 10 bases from J, with 7 bases between. The CDR3 DNA reads TGTGCCAGCAGCTTAGATCGGGGGGAGCAGTTCTTC. It encodes CASSLDRGEQFF.

The V call is TRBV7-6, the J call TRBJ2-1; 9 positions match TRBD2. The CDR3 covers 18 residues. The J segment lost 4 bases and the V segment lost 1 base, leaving 11 bases of the junction unmatched. Looked up from germline, CDR1 is SGHVS and CDR2 is FNYEAQ. CDR3 nucleotide sequence: TGTGCCAGCAGCTTAGTGCCTAGCGGGGACATCCCTTACAATGAGCAGTTCTTC. Translation gives CASSLVPSGDIPYNEQFF. Full variable domain (missing parts from reference TRBV7-6 and TRBJ2-1): GAGVSQSPRYKVTKRGQDVALRCDPISGHVSLYWYRQALGQGPEFLTYFNYEAQQDKSGLPNDRFSAERPEGSISTLTIQRTEQRDSAMYRCASSLVPSGDIPYNEQFFGPGTRLTVL.

The sample holds a few counts of this clone. CDR3 DNA: TGTGCCAGCAGTTCAGTGGCGTGGACTAGCAATCAGCCCCAGCATTTT. As protein: CASSSVAWTSNQPQHF. This sequence joins TRBV6-5 and TRBJ1-5; D unclear. The CDR3 length is 16 residues. The V and J ends lost 4 bases and 0 bases respectively, with 13 bases between them. Germline V gene sequence: CDR1 MNHEY, CDR2 SVGAGI.

The chain recombines TRBV13 with TRBJ2-2; D is possibly TRBD2 (6 bases). In germline, CDR1 is PRHDT, CDR2 FYEKMQ (reference sequence). Trimming shortened V by 5 bases and J by 7 bases, and 11 bases separated the two germline ends. The CDR3 has 13 amino acids. CDR3 region: CASSQWRGGELFF. The CDR3 bases are TGTGCCAGCAGCCAATGGCGGGGCGGGGAGCTGTTTTTT.

The rearrangement links TRBV5-1 to TRBJ1-4, with D maybe TRBD1 (5 bases). The CDR3 has 15 residues. Germline CDR1 SGHRS, CDR2 YFSETQ. V was clipped by 3 bases and J by 11 bases, with 20 bases between them. CDR3 sequence reads: CASSSGTSNGRKLFF. CDR3 DNA sequence: TGCGCCAGCAGCTCCGGGACCTCAAACGGGAGGAAACTGTTTTTT.